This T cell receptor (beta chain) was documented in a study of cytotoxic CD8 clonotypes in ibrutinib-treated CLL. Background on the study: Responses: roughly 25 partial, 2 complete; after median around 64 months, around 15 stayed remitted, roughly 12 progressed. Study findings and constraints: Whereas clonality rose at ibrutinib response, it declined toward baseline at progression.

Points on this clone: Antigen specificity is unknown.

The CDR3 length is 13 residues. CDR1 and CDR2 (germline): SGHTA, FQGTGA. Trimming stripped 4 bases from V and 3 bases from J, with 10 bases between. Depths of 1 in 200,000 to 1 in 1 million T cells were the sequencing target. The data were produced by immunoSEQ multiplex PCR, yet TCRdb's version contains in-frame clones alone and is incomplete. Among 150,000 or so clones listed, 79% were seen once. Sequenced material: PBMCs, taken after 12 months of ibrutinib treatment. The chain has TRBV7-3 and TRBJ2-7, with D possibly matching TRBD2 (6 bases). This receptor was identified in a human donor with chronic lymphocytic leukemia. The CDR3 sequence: CASSSLTSYEQYF. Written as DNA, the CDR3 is TGTGCCAGCAGCTCCTTGACTAGCTACGAGCAGTACTTC.